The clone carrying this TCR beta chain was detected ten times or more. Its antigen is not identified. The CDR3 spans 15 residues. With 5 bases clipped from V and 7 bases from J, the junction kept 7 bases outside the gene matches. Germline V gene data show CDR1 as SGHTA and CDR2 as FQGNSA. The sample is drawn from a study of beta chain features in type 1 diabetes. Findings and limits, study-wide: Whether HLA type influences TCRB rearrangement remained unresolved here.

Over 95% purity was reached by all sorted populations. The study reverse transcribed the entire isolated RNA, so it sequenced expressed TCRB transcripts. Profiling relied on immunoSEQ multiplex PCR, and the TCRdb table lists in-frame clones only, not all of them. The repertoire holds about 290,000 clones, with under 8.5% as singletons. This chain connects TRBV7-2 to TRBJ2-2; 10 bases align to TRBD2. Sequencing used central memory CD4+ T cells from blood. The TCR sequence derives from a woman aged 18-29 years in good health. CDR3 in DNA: TGTGCCAGCAGCCCGTTAGCGGGGGGTGGCGGGGAGCTGTTTTTT. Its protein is CASSPLAGGGGELFF.